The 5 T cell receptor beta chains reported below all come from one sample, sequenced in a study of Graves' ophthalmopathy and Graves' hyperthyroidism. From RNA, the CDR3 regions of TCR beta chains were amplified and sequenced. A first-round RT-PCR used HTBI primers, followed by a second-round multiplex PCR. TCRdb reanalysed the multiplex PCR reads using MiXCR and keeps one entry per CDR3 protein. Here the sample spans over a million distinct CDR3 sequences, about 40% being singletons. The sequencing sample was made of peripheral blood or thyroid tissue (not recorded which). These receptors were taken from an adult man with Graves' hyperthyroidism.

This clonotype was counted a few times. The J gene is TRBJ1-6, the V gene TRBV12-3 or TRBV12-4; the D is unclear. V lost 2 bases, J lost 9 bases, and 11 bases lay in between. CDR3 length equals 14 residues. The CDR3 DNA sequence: TGTGCCAGCAGTTTAAACTCCCTGGGTTCACCCCTCCACTTT. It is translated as CASSLNSLGSPLHF.

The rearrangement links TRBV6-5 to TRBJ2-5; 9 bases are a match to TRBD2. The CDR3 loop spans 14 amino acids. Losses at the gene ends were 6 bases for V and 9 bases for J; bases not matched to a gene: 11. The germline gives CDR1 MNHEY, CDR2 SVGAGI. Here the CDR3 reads CASREAGGRAAQYF. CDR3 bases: TGTGCCAGCAGGGAAGCGGGGGGTAGGGCGGCCCAGTACTTC.

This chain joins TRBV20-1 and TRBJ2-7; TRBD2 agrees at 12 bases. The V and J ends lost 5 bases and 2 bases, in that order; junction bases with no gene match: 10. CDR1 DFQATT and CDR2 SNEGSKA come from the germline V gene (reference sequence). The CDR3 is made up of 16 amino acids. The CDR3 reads CSAFHGASGRAYEQYF. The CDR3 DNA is TGCAGTGCTTTCCATGGGGCTAGCGGGAGGGCCTACGAGCAGTACTTC.

The CDR3 bases are TGCAGCTTATACGGATTGATGGACACTGAAGCTTTCTTT. This gives the protein CSLYGLMDTEAFF. V and J are TRBV29-1 and TRBJ1-1; D not resolved. The length of the CDR3 is 13 residues. V was shortened by 8 bases and J by 3 bases, with 16 bases between the two germline ends. Germline lookup yields CDR1 SQVTM and CDR2 ANQGSEA.

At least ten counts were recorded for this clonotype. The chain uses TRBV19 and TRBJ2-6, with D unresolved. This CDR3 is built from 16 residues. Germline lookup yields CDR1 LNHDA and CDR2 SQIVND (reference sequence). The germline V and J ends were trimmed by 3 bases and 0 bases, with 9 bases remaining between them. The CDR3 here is CASSIASNSGANVLTF. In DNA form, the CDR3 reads TGTGCCAGTAGTATCGCCAGTAACTCTGGGGCCAACGTCCTGACTTTC.